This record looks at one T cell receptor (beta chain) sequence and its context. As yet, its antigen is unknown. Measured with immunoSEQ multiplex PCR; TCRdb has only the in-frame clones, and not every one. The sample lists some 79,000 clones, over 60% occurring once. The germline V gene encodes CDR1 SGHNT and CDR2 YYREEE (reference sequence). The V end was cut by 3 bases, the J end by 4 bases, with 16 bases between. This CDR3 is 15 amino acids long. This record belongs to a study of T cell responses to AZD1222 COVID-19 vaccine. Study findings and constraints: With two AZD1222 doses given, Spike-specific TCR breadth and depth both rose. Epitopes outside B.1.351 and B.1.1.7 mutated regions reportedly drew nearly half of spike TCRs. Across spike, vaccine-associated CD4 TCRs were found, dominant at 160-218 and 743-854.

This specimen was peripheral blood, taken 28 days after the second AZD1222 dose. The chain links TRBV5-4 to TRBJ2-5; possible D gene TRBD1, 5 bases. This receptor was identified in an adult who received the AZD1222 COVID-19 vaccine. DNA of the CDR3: TGTGCCAGCAGCTCTCCGACAGCCCCGGGAGAGACCCAGTACTTC. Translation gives CASSSPTAPGETQYF.